This is a list of T cell receptor beta chains from one sample in a study of post-analysis software for immune sequencing data. Each CDR3 protein gets one entry after TCRdb re-called the PCR reads with MiXCR. The sample contains a few hundred thousand distinct CDR3 sequences, more than 30% of which appear only once. The sample taken for sequencing was blood. These receptors came from a girl aged 2 to 9 with multiple sclerosis. CDR3s include the opening cysteine and the closing phenylalanine or tryptophan. The D gene is left open where the match is weak. Rows give clone size only sometimes, using once, few, many, or a class for an expanded clone.

TRBJ2-3,TRBV29-1,-,-,CSVESSADTQYF,TGCAGCGTTGAATCCTCGGCAGATACGCAGTATTTT
TRBJ1-5,TRBV7-2,few,-,CASSLGGPNQPQHF,TGTGCCAGCAGCTTAGGTGGGCCGAATCAGCCCCAGCATTTT
TRBJ2-3,TRBV5-1,-,-,CASSLARVTDTQYF,TGCGCCAGCAGCTTGGCTAGGGTGACAGATACGCAGTATTTT
TRBJ2-7,TRBV4-2,many,-,CASSQQPDSYEQYF,TGTGCCAGCAGCCAACAGCCGGATTCCTACGAGCAGTACTTC
TRBJ2-3,TRBV12-3/TRBV12-4,-,-,CASSLVVGSSTDTQYF,TGTGCCAGCAGTTTAGTGGTGGGCTCTAGCACAGATACGCAGTATTTT
TRBJ2-7,TRBV5-1,-,-,CASACGSEQYF,TGCGCCAGCGCCTGCGGAAGCGAGCAGTACTTC
TRBJ2-1,TRBV7-3,-,TRBD2,CASSFSGGPSSYNEQFF,TGTGCCAGCAGTTTTAGCGGGGGGCCGAGCTCCTACAATGAGCAGTTCTTC
TRBJ2-1,TRBV4-1,-,TRBD2,CASSQAMQGQPSGRTYNEQFF,TGCGCCAGCAGCCAAGCTATGCAGGGACAGCCGAGCGGGAGGACATACAATGAGCAGTTCTTC
TRBJ2-1,TRBV29-1,few,TRBD2,CSVTTGLGIDNEQFF,TGCAGCGTTACGACGGGACTAGGAATAGATAATGAGCAGTTCTTC
TRBJ2-7,TRBV3-1,-,TRBD1,CASSRGQDTFDEQYF,TGTGCCAGCAGTCGCGGACAGGATACCTTTGACGAGCAGTACTTC
TRBJ2-3,TRBV7-2,-,TRBD1,CASSLEGQGHDAQYF,TGTGCCAGCAGCTTAGAGGGACAGGGGCACGATGCGCAGTATTTT
TRBJ2-5,TRBV3-1,few,-,CASSQVSNQETQYF,TGTGCCAGCAGCCAAGTTTCCAACCAAGAGACCCAGTACTTC
TRBJ2-3,TRBV6-5,many,-,CASSQAGTPTDTQYF,TGTGCCAGCAGTCAGGCCGGGACTCCCACAGATACGCAGTATTTT
TRBJ1-5,TRBV24-1,-,-,CATNGPLRNQPQHF,TGTGCCACTAACGGGCCTCTGCGCAATCAGCCCCAGCATTTT
TRBJ2-7,TRBV4-3,-,-,CASSQHWRPAYRRSYEQYF,TGCGCCAGCAGCCAACACTGGCGTCCCGCATACAGAAGATCCTACGAGCAGTACTTC
TRBJ2-1,TRBV6-1,-,-,CASSTAATGFRGVRNEQFF,TGTGCCAGCAGTACCGCAGCCACCGGTTTCAGGGGGGTGCGCAATGAGCAGTTCTTC
TRBJ2-1,TRBV3-1,-,TRBD2,CASSQKWTSFYNEQFF,TGTGCCAGCAGCCAGAAATGGACTAGTTTCTACAATGAGCAGTTCTTC
TRBJ2-5,TRBV15,few,TRBD1,CATSRGTGEETQYF,TGTGCCACCAGCAGAGGGACAGGGGAAGAGACCCAGTACTTC
TRBJ2-5,TRBV28,-,TRBD2,CASSLAGGGVTQYF,TGTGCCAGCAGCCTAGCGGGAGGAGGGGTGACCCAGTACTTC
TRBJ1-1,TRBV7-3,-,-,CASRRRGPGRGNTEAFF,TGTGCCAGCAGACGTCGTGGCCCGGGTCGCGGGAACACTGAAGCTTTCTTT
TRBJ1-2,TRBV29-1,-,-,CSVDETNYGYTF,TGCAGCGTTGATGAGACTAACTATGGCTACACCTTC
TRBJ1-6,TRBV20-1,-,-,CSAIMGGGSYNSPLHF,TGCAGTGCAATCATGGGGGGAGGGTCCTATAATTCACCCCTCCACTTT
TRBJ2-1,TRBV5-1,few,-,CASSLVGGAARTGQFF,TGCGCCAGCAGCTTGGTTGGGGGCGCGGCTAGGACTGGGCAGTTCTTC
TRBJ2-5,TRBV28,-,-,CASSQAAAETQYF,TGTGCCAGCAGTCAGGCTGCGGCGGAGACCCAGTACTTC
TRBJ1-2,TRBV29-1,few,TRBD1,CSVGWGQGYGYTF,TGCAGCGTTGGATGGGGACAGGGCTATGGCTACACCTTC
TRBJ2-5,TRBV29-1,-,-,CSVGYRPKETQYF,TGCAGCGTTGGATATCGGCCAAAGGAGACCCAGTACTTC
TRBJ2-5,TRBV29-1,-,-,CSIRGVQETQYF,TGCAGTATCAGGGGGGTCCAAGAGACCCAGTACTTC
TRBJ2-1,TRBV7-2,-,TRBD1,CASSLERTGYNEQFF,TGTGCCAGCAGCCTCGAAAGGACAGGTTACAATGAGCAGTTCTTC
TRBJ2-6,TRBV28,-,-,CASSLGGRGANVLTF,TGTGCCAGCAGTTTGGGCGGCAGGGGGGCCAACGTCCTGACTTTC
TRBJ2-5,TRBV4-1,-,-,CASSQDPGMQPQYF,TGCGCCAGCAGCCAAGATCCAGGGATGCAGCCCCAGTACTTC
TRBJ2-5,TRBV6-1,-,-,CASSATGAEQYF,TGTGCCAGCAGTGCGACGGGGGCAGAGCAGTACTTC
TRBJ1-4,TRBV6-5,-,TRBD1,CASSRGQGSLQKLFF,TGTGCCAGCAGCCGCGGACAGGGGAGTCTTCAAAAACTGTTTTTT
TRBJ2-1,TRBV4-1,-,TRBD2,CASSQATGTSGMYNEQFF,TGCGCCAGCAGCCAAGCGACCGGGACTAGCGGGATGTACAATGAGCAGTTCTTC
TRBJ2-7,TRBV7-2,few,TRBD2,CASSSDSGGSYEQYF,TGTGCCAGCAGCTCCGATAGCGGGGGCTCCTACGAGCAGTACTTC
TRBJ2-1,TRBV2,-,TRBD2,CASMSSGTYNEQFF,TGTGCCAGCATGTCTAGCGGGACTTACAATGAGCAGTTCTTC
TRBJ2-7,TRBV5-1,many,-,CASSFDWGADYEQYF,TGCGCCAGCAGCTTCGATTGGGGGGCGGACTACGAGCAGTACTTC
TRBJ2-1,TRBV5-6,-,TRBD2,CASSFLPSGGNYNEQFF,TGTGCCAGCAGCTTTCTTCCTAGCGGGGGGAATTACAATGAGCAGTTCTTC
TRBJ1-2,TRBV29-1,-,TRBD1,CSVRRAGGKTHYGYTF,TGCAGCGTCAGGCGGGCAGGGGGGAAAACCCACTATGGCTACACCTTC
TRBJ2-7,TRBV6-2/TRBV6-3,few,-,CASSYWDSYEQYF,TGTGCCAGCAGTTACTGGGACTCCTACGAGCAGTACTTC
TRBJ2-2,TRBV9,few,-,CASSVGGRRTGELFF,TGTGCCAGCAGCGTAGGGGGCCGGCGGACCGGGGAGCTGTTTTTT
TRBJ2-7,TRBV28,few,-,CASSGRPPSYEQYF,TGTGCCAGCAGTGGCCGACCTCCGTCCTACGAGCAGTACTTC
TRBJ2-1,TRBV5-1,-,-,CASSSDRWKQFF,TGCGCCAGCAGCTCAGACAGGTGGAAGCAGTTCTTC